The TCR beta chain under discussion was sequenced for a study of regulatory dendritic cells for organ transplantation. As for the study in general: Regulatory dendritic cells came from monocytes given vitamin D3 and IL-10.

As for this clone: Its antigen is not identified.

Findings and limits, study-wide: Resting memory CD8+ T cells held the most alloreactive clonotypes. Naive T cells showed high diversity, memory cells less, memory CD8+ least.

Sorted subsets were CFSE-labeled and cultured approximately 5 days with allogeneic dendritic cells. Measured with immunoSEQ multiplex PCR; TCRdb has only the in-frame clones, and not every one. The sample records approximately 22,000 clones, around 85% being singletons. The CDR3 runs to 17 residues. The J segment lost 4 bases and the V segment lost 5 bases, leaving 15 bases of the junction unmatched. CDR1 and CDR2 (germline): SGDLS, YYNGEE. Sequenced sample: naive CD4+ T cells from blood cultured with regulatory dendritic cells. The subset denotes: CD45RA+ naive T cells. This chain uses TRBV9 with TRBJ2-1; 7 bases map to TRBD2. The receptor's source is a human donor in good health. The CDR3 loop is CASRLGGPSYPYNEQFF. The DNA for the CDR3 is TGTGCCAGCAGATTGGGAGGGCCCAGTTACCCGTACAATGAGCAGTTCTTC.